Below, 23 T cell receptor beta chains from the same sample are listed, as sequenced in a study of control samples from healthy donors and cancer patients. The protocol was immunoSEQ multiplex PCR, while the TCRdb copy is restricted to in-frame clones and leaves out a portion. The sample has about 140,000 clones; around 90% are singletons. Sequencing was done on a sample of blood. These receptor sequences come from a man under 40 in good health.

To note about this clone: This specimen includes other DNA sequences encoding the same CDR3. V gene TRBV18 combines with J gene TRBJ1-1; tentatively, D is TRBD1 (5 bases). V shed 6 bases and J shed 0 bases, with 11 bases lying between them. Germline CDR1 reads KGHSH; CDR2 reads LQKENI. CDR3 size: 14 residues. The CDR3 DNA is TGTGCCAGCTCCCCGACAGACATGAACACTGAAGCTTTCTTT. This gives the protein CASSPTDMNTEAFF. The variable domain in full, with the rest retrieved from reference TRBV18 and TRBJ1-1, is NAGVMQNPRHLVRRRGQEARLRCSPMKGHSHVYWYRQLPEEGLKFMVYLQKENIIDESGMPKERFSAEFPKEGPSILRIQQVVRGDSAAYFCASSPTDMNTEAFFGQGTRLTVV.

CDR3 DNA: TGTGCCAGCTCTCTAGGGGCCAGGGCCGACGAGCAGTACTTC. Translation: CASSLGARADEQYF. The chain uses TRBV18 and TRBJ2-7; maybe TRBD1 (5 bases). The CDR3 totals 14 residues. Germline V CDR1 and CDR2: KGHSH, LQKENI. V shed 6 bases and J shed 5 bases, with 17 bases lying between them.

This chain links TRBV10-3 with TRBJ1-6, with TRBD1 matching over 7 bases. The CDR3 has 15 amino acids. Per germline, CDR1 ENHRY and CDR2 SYGVKD. Unmatched junction bases numbered 4, after V lost 2 bases and J lost 6 bases. DNA for the CDR3: TGTGCCATCAGTGAGGGACAGGCCAGTAATTCACCCCTCCACTTT. Its translation is CAISEGQASNSPLHF.

The rearrangement joins TRBV19 to TRBJ2-1, with D perhaps matching TRBD2 (6 bases). V shed 10 bases and J shed 3 bases, with 16 bases lying between them. The CDR3 spans 14 residues. CDR1 is LNHDA, CDR2 SQIVND, per germline (reference sequence). CDR3 sequence: CATNLGSGYNEQFF. DNA of the CDR3: TGTGCCACCAACCTCGGGAGCGGCTACAATGAGCAGTTCTTC.

This chain joins TRBV30 and TRBJ2-1; D unresolved. CDR1 is GTSNPN and CDR2 is SVGIG in the germline V gene (reference sequence). The germline V and J ends were trimmed by 6 bases and 2 bases, with 11 bases remaining between them. The CDR3 runs to 13 residues. CDR3 DNA sequence: TGTGCCTGCCTGGACCCGGCCTACAATGAGCAGTTCTTC. This gives the protein CACLDPAYNEQFF.

The V call is TRBV18, the J call TRBJ1-6, with D perhaps matching TRBD1 (5 bases). Trimming removed 5 bases at V and 8 bases at J, with 13 bases between. In germline, CDR1 is KGHSH, CDR2 LQKENI. The CDR3 loop spans 14 amino acids. The CDR3 loop reads CASSAGPGYSPLHF. In DNA, the CDR3 is TGTGCCAGCTCAGCGGGACCTGGATATTCACCCCTCCACTTT.

This clone was recorded only once. The chain recombines TRBV29-1 with TRBJ2-3, with TRBD1 matching over 9 bases. CDR1 and CDR2 from the germline V gene are SQVTM and ANQGSEA. V dropped 6 bases and J dropped 6; count of bases not matched to a gene: 4. The CDR3 runs to 12 residues. The CDR3 bases are TGCAGCGTAGACAGGGGGTTGGATACGCAGTATTTT. It encodes CSVDRGLDTQYF.

The chain couples TRBV18 to TRBJ1-3; D remains unclear. V shed 3 bases and J shed 0 bases, with 15 bases lying between them. The CDR3 spans 17 residues. Germline assignment: CDR1 KGHSH and CDR2 LQKENI. The CDR3 DNA reads as TGTGCCAGCTCACCCCGGACGGGAGCAAGCTCTGGAAACACCATATATTTT. Its translation is CASSPRTGASSGNTIYF.

This chain connects TRBV24-1 to TRBJ1-3; D is perhaps TRBD1 (5 bases). Per germline, CDR1 KGHDR and CDR2 SFDVKD. The ends were cut back, 1 base at V and 2 bases at J, with 8 bases in the middle. The CDR3 length is 15 residues. CDR3 bases: TGTGCCACCAGTGATTTTCAGGGAACTGGAAACACCATATATTTT. It is translated as CATSDFQGTGNTIYF.

This sequence joins TRBV3-1 (or the pseudogene TRBV3-2) and TRBJ2-1, with D unclear. V lost 1 base, J lost 8 bases, and 6 bases lay in between. This CDR3 spans 12 amino acids. Germline CDR1 and CDR2: LGHDT and YNNKEL (reference sequence). The CDR3 spells CASSQVGYEQFF. The CDR3 region has the DNA TGTGCCAGCAGCCAAGTAGGGTATGAGCAGTTCTTC.

The CDR3 DNA reads as TGTGCCATCAGCCCAGAGGGTGGCTATGGCTACACCTTC. This codes for CAISPEGGYGYTF. V is TRBV10-3 and J is TRBJ1-2; D is undetermined. Trimming left V 6 bases short and J 4 bases short, with 12 bases between. There are 13 residues in the CDR3. Germline values: CDR1 ENHRY, CDR2 SYGVKD.

The chain recombines TRBV4-1 with TRBJ1-1, with D perhaps matching TRBD1 (5 bases). The CDR3 contains 14 residues. The germline CDR1 and CDR2 sequences are MGHRA and YSYEKL. V lost 0 bases and J lost 10, with 15 bases in between. CDR3 residues: CASSQDQGQEGAFF. CDR3 nucleotide sequence: TGCGCCAGCAGCCAAGATCAGGGTCAAGAAGGAGCTTTCTTT.

The sample holds a few counts of this clone. V and J are TRBV3-1 (or the pseudogene TRBV3-2) and TRBJ1-2; 8 positions match TRBD1. The CDR3 totals 12 residues. Trimming removed 2 bases from V and 7 bases from J; junction bases left unmatched: 0. The germline V gene has CDR1 LGHDT and CDR2 YNNKEL (reference sequence). The CDR3 loop is CASSQTGGGYTF. Here the CDR3 DNA reads TGTGCCAGCAGCCAAACAGGGGGTGGCTACACCTTC.

The chain couples TRBV19 to TRBJ1-1, with D maybe TRBD1 (5 bases). This CDR3 comprises 14 residues. V gave up 8 bases and J gave up 1 base, with 14 bases separating them. The germline V gene encodes CDR1 LNHDA and CDR2 SQIVND (reference sequence). The CDR3 sequence: CASEYGTENTEAFF. CDR3 bases: TGTGCCAGTGAATATGGGACCGAGAACACTGAAGCTTTCTTT.

The V call is TRBV18, the J call TRBJ2-7; D gene uncertain. Germline values: CDR1 KGHSH, CDR2 LQKENI. The CDR3 contains 14 residues. Trimming removed 2 bases from V and 1 base from J, with 9 bases in between. CDR3 protein: CASSPTDGSYEQYF. The CDR3 bases are TGTGCCAGCTCACCAACAGATGGATCCTACGAGCAGTACTTC.

The V gene is TRBV18, the J gene TRBJ2-1; 9 nucleotides align to TRBD2. The V segment lost 0 bases and the J segment 5 bases; nucleotides outside the gene matches: 5. Per the germline V gene, CDR1 is KGHSH and CDR2 is LQKENI. This CDR3 has 16 residues. The CDR3 DNA reads TGTGCCAGCTCACCACCTCTAGCGGGGTTACACAATGAGCAGTTCTTC. Amino acids: CASSPPLAGLHNEQFF.

The chain recombines TRBV5-1 with TRBJ1-1, with 8 bases fitting TRBD1. Unmatched junction bases numbered 6, after V lost 3 bases and J lost 8 bases. The CDR3 spans 13 residues. Germline CDR1 SGHRS, CDR2 YFSETQ. CDR3 in DNA: TGCGCCAGCAGCTCACAGGGGGGTCGGGAAGCTTTCTTT. Residues: CASSSQGGREAFF.

This chain connects TRBV7-2 to TRBJ2-7, with D unresolved. CDR1 is SGHTA, CDR2 FQGNSA, per germline. The CDR3 extends over 13 amino acids. V was pared by 5 bases and J by 3 bases, with 11 bases between. CDR3 DNA: TGTGCCAGCAGCCGACGGGCGAGCTACGAGCAGTACTTC. Amino acids: CASSRRASYEQYF.

This clone was picked up one time. The chain is built from TRBV3-1 (or the pseudogene TRBV3-2) and TRBJ2-3, with 8 bases fitting TRBD2. Germline V gene sequence: CDR1 LGHDT, CDR2 YNNKEL (reference sequence). The CDR3 totals 15 residues. V gave up 0 bases and J gave up 7 bases; unmatched junction bases: 6. The CDR3 spells CASSQEISGDYTQYF. The CDR3 DNA reads as TGTGCCAGCAGCCAAGAGATTAGCGGGGATTATACGCAGTATTTT.

This clone was detected a few times. The J gene is TRBJ1-5, the V gene TRBV6-5; D possibly corresponds to TRBD1 (6 bases). Germline CDR1 MNHEY, CDR2 SVGAGI. The CDR3 length is 11 residues. The CDR3 DNA reads as TGTGCGTCAAGGGGGGGACAGCCCCAGCATTTT. Translating gives CASRGGQPQHF.

The chain is built from TRBV6-2 or TRBV6-3 and TRBJ1-1; D is perhaps TRBD1 (5 bases). CDR3 length equals 17 residues. Deletions cut 0 bases from V and 2 bases from J, with 16 bases between. The germline CDR1 and CDR2 sequences are MNHEY and SVGEGT. The CDR3 region is CASSYSPWGGKNTEAFF. CDR3 DNA sequence: TGTGCCAGCAGTTACTCTCCGTGGGGGGGGAAAAACACTGAAGCTTTCTTT.

V gene TRBV19 combines with J gene TRBJ1-5, with D maybe TRBD1 (5 bases). Trimming cost V 3 bases and J 5 bases, with 8 bases left between them. The CDR3 length is 13 residues. Looked up from germline, CDR1 is LNHDA and CDR2 is SQIVND (reference sequence). The DNA for the CDR3 is TGTGCCAGTAGTATGGGAGGGGATCAGCCCCAGCATTTT. It specifies CASSMGGDQPQHF.

The genes are TRBV19 and TRBJ2-7; 8 nucleotides match TRBD2. With 3 bases clipped from V and 0 bases from J, the junction kept 4 bases outside the gene matches. Germline-derived CDR1 and CDR2 are LNHDA and SQIVND (reference sequence). This CDR3 contains 15 residues. The CDR3 loop reads CASSMAGGSSYEQYF. The CDR3 coding sequence is TGTGCCAGTAGTATGGCGGGGGGTAGCTCCTACGAGCAGTACTTC.